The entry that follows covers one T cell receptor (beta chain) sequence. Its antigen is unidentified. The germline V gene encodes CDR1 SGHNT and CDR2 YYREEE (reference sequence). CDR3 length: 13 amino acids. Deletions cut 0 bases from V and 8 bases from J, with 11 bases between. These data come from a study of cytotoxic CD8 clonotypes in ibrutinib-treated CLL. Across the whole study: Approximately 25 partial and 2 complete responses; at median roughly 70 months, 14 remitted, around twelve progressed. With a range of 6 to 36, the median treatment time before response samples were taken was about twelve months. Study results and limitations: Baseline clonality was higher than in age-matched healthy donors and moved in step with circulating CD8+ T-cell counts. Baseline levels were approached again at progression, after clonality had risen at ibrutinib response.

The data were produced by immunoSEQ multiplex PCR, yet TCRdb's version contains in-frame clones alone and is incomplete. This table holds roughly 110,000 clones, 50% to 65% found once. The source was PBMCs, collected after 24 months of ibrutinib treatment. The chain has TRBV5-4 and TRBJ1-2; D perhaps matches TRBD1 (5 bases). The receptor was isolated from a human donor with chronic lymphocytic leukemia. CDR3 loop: CASSLGQGRGYTF. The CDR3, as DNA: TGTGCCAGCAGCTTGGGGCAGGGCCGGGGCTACACCTTC.